Below, one T cell receptor beta chain is given with its context. This clone has just a few counts. Its antigen is unknown. No much larger clonotype is one base removed from it; base qualities were not supplied. No patient had received any treatment before thyroid surgery. Patient clinical samples collected from 2012 to 2018 were retrospectively analysed using T-cell receptor beta sequencing. The data were taken from a study of metastatic and nonmetastatic thyroid tumors (dated by TCRdb to 2020 to 2022). Background for the entire study: Repertoires from peripheral blood and from tumor or nodule tissue samples of malignant and benign thyroid patients were compared. What the work shows at the level of the full study, not this receptor alone: In both blood and tumor samples, malignant tumors were reported to have significantly higher TCR beta diversity than benign nodules.

The library was made by PCR. The listed sequencing device is Illumina HiSeq 4000. High-throughput sequencing was used to profile the TCR beta-chain CDR3 region of every patient. Per the original workflow: The researchers built a classifier to tell apart papillary thyroid cancer patients with distant metastasis, based on CDR3 differences among clinicopathological groups. To measure repertoire diversity the researchers used the Shannon index, while the Morisita-Horn index served to gauge how similar the tumor and blood repertoires were. In TCRdb, the public reads were trimmed at Q25 with fastp and aligned with MiXCR, with productive beta chains retained. The V and J calls and clone size come from TCRdb's table, not from the authors' own analysis. The sample records some 28,000 clones, around 20% of which are singletons. Of the sample, under 45% is held by the ten largest clones. The CDR3 sequence holds 16 residues, the cysteine and phenylalanine included. Just CDR3 DNA is preserved here, 48 bases in frame from base 1. Via the germline V gene, CDR1 is ENHRY and CDR2 SYGVKD. V was cut back by 7 bases and J by 3 bases, leaving a gap of 16 bases between them.

Recombination joined TRBV10-3 with TRBJ1-6; perhaps TRBD1 is the D gene, with 5 bases matching. Specimen: blood. This receptor was obtained from a female donor with papillary thyroid cancer or a benign thyroid nodule (not recorded which). Some clones in this sample may be carry-over from other donors' samples. The CDR3 in this case is CAIKDAGPNYNSPLHF. The nucleotide sequence is TGTGCCATCAAGGATGCAGGGCCCAACTATAATTCACCCCTCCACTTT.